The clone carrying this T cell receptor (beta chain) was detected many times. What it binds is unknown. These data originate in a study of T cell repertoires in cytomegalovirus infection. Study summary: In public TCR beta signatures, there were indications of both CMV infection and matching HLA type. Study results and caveats: Ex vivo responses were dominated by HLA-C-restricted CMV-specific TCR beta clonotypes.

The CDR3 is 15 amino acids. Germline V lookup: CDR1 SGHTA, CDR2 FQGNSA. Trimming stripped 5 bases from V and 6 bases from J, with 19 bases between. TCRdb analysed the reads with MiXCR anew, one entry per CDR3 protein. The sample yields some 450,000 distinct CDR3 sequences, roughly 30% seen once. This chain joins TRBV7-2 and TRBJ2-5; D gene ambiguous. The sequenced material came from PBMCs. The sequence came from a human donor in good health (CMV status not recorded). Some clones in this sample may be carry-over from other donors' samples. CDR3: CASSRVDVGMKTQYF. Written as DNA, the CDR3 is TGTGCCAGCAGCCGGGTGGATGTGGGGATGAAGACCCAGTACTTC.